This TCR beta chain derives from a study of cytomegalovirus exposure and HLA in healthy donors. Germline CDR1 reads SEHNR; CDR2 reads FQNEAQ (reference sequence). With 7 bases clipped from V and 1 base from J, the junction kept 13 bases outside the gene matches. The CDR3 consists of 19 residues. It was with 60 Vbeta and 13 Jbeta primers that the PCR ran. Some clones are missing from TCRdb's copy, which holds only in-frame ones; the method was immunoSEQ multiplex PCR. The sample lists about 57,000 clones; approximately 80% were seen once. The specimen sequenced was PBMCs. The genes are TRBV7-9 and TRBJ2-3; 14 bases map to TRBD2. This TCR came from a woman in her thirties in good health and CMV-seronegative. The CDR3 nucleotides read TGTGCCAGCACACGCCCGACTAGCGGGGGGGACATACGCACAGATACGCAGTATTTT. Its protein product is CASTRPTSGGDIRTDTQYF.